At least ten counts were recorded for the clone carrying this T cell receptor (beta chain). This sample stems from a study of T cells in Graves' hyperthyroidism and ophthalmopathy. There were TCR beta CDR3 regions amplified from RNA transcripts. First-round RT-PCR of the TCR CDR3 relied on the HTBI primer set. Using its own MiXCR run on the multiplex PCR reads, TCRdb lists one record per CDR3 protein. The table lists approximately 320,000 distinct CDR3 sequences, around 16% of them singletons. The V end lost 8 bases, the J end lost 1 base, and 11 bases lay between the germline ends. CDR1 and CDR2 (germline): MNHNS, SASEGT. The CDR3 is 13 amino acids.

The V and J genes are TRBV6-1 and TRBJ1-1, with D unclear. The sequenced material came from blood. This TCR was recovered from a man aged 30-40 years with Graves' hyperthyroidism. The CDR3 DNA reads TGTGCCAGCTCCCAGGACGGGAACACTGAAGCTTTCTTT. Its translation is CASSQDGNTEAFF.